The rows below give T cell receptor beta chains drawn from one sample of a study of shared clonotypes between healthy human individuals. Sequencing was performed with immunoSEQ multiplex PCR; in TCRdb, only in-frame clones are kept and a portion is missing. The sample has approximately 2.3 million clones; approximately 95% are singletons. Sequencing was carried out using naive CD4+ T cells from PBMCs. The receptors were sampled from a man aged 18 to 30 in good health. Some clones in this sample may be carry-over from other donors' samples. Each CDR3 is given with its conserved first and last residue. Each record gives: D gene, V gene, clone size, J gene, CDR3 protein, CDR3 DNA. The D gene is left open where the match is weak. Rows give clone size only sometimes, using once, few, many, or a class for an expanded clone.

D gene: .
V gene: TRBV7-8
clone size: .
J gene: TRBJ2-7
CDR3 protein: CASSWERTIPHEQYF
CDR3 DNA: TGTGCCAGCAGCTGGGAAAGGACTATTCCCCACGAGCAGTACTTC

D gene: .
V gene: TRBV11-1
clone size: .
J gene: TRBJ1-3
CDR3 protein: CASSLGSRLDRDTIYF
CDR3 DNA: TGTGCCAGCAGCTTAGGTAGCCGTCTGGATCGAGACACCATATATTTT

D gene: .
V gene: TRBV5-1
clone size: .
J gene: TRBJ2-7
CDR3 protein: CASSSGFYEQYF
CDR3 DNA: TGCGCCAGCAGCTCAGGGTTCTACGAGCAGTACTTC

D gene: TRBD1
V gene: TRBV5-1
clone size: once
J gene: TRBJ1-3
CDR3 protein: CASSKNAQGTTVGNTIYF
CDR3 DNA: TGCGCCAGCAGCAAAAACGCACAGGGGACAACGGTTGGAAACACCATATATTTT

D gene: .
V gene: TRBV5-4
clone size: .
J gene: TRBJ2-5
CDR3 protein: CASSLRETQYF
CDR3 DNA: TGTGCCAGCAGCTTGAGAGAGACCCAGTACTTC

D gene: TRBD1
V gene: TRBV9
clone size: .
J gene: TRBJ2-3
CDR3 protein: CASSNRQGTQYF
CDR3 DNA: TGTGCCAGCAGCAACCGACAGGGAACGCAGTATTTT

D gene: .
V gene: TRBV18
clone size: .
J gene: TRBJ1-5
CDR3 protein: CASSPPGISNQPQHF
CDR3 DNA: TGTGCCAGCTCACCACCCGGTATTAGCAATCAGCCCCAGCATTTT

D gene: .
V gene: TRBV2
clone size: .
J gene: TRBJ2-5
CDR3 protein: CASSGTPRYTFGTQYF
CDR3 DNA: TGTGCCAGCAGTGGTACCCCCCGATATACTTTCGGGACCCAGTACTTC

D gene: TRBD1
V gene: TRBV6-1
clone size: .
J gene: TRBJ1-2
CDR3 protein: CASSESGGGGYTF
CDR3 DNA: TGTGCCAGCAGTGAATCAGGGGGTGGTGGCTACACCTTC

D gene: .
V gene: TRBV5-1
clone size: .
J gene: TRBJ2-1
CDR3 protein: CASSLETSSEQFF
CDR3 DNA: TGCGCCAGCAGCTTGGAGACTAGTAGCGAGCAGTTCTTC

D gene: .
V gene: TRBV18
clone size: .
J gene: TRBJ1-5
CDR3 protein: CASSHGGGRANQPQHF
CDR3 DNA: TGTGCCAGCTCACACGGAGGGGGACGGGCCAATCAGCCCCAGCATTTT

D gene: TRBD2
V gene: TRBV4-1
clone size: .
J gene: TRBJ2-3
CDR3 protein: CASSQDRAGGGTQYF
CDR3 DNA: TGCGCCAGCAGCCAAGACCGAGCGGGAGGAGGTACGCAGTATTTT

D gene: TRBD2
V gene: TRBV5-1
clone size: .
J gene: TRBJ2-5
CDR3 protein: CASRPGAGTETQYF
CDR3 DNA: TGCGCCAGCAGGCCAGGAGCGGGAACGGAGACCCAGTACTTC

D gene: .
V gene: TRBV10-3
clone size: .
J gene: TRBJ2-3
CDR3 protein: CATSGGAKDTQYF
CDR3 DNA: TGTGCCACCTCCGGGGGCGCGAAAGATACGCAGTATTTT

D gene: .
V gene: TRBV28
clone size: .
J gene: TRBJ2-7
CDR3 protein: CASSLVGSSYEQYF
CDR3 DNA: TGTGCCAGCAGTTTGGTGGGGAGCTCCTACGAGCAGTACTTC